This TCR beta chain derives from a study of blood T cell repertoires in COVID-19. Study as a whole: Samples of COVID-19 (acute and convalescent) were obtained from the United States, Italy and Spain. PBMCs, B-cell-depleted T cells, or T cells were the source of the cDNA or gDNA that made up the material.

Germline V gene data show CDR1 as MDHEN and CDR2 as SYDVKM. V gave up 8 bases and J gave up 8 bases; unmatched junction bases: 14. This CDR3 comprises 15 residues. The data were produced by immunoSEQ multiplex PCR, yet TCRdb's version contains in-frame clones alone and is incomplete. The repertoire holds 95,000 or so clones, with 81% as singletons. Material for sequencing was peripheral blood. The J gene is TRBJ1-2, the V gene TRBV28; 10 nucleotides align to TRBD1. The TCR originated in an elderly man with active or convalescent COVID-19. The chain's CDR3 is CASGTGDRGIWGYTF. The CDR3 bases are TGTGCCAGCGGGACGGGGGACAGGGGCATCTGGGGCTACACCTTC.